This TCR beta chain is from a study of regulatory T cells in long-lasting Graves disease. With iRepertoire HTBI primers and Arm-PCR of CDR3 regions, TCR beta libraries were built. TCRdb re-called the multiplex PCR reads with MiXCR, one entry per CDR3 protein. The sample holds over 450,000 distinct CDR3 sequences, about 12% seen once. The germline V and J ends were trimmed by 6 bases and 0 bases, with 23 bases remaining between them. The germline V gene encodes CDR1 MGHRA and CDR2 YSYEKL. There are 18 residues in the CDR3. Time point given: newly diagnosed GD, antithyroid drugs for less than 3 months. PBMC RNA was the source of the TCR library. This clonotype was seen ten or more times. The sample also formed part of further work on T cells in Graves' hyperthyroidism and ophthalmopathy. From that second work: Initially, a first-round RT-PCR of the TCR CDR3 employed the HTBI primer set. Separation of ophthalmopathy from stable hyperthyroidism was achieved by a 13 V-J model.

This chain connects TRBV4-1 to TRBJ1-1; D is perhaps TRBD1 (5 bases). The material sequenced was peripheral blood mononuclear cells (PBMCs), taken at new diagnosis, from a patient treated with antithyroid drugs. The TCR comes from a woman in her twenties or thirties with Graves disease. The CDR3 bases are TGCGCCAGCAGTCCCCTCCGGGGACCCGCGTTGATGAACACTGAAGCTTTCTTT. This encodes CASSPLRGPALMNTEAFF.